Listed below are T cell receptor beta chains from one sample, sequenced in a study of CD8+ T cells in alopecia areata. The protocol was immunoSEQ multiplex PCR, while the TCRdb copy is restricted to in-frame clones and leaves out a portion. The table shows 150,000 to 250,000 clones, with 58% occurring only once. Sequences were derived from CD4+ T cells sorted from blood, sampled at week 24, from a patient treated with tofacitinib. Receptors were obtained from a human donor with alopecia areata. Both conserved end residues are part of each CDR3. Clone size is stated in some rows and not others, as once, few, many or a class when expanded.

V gene: TRBV4-1; clone size: once; CDR3 protein: CASSPTLRLAGDTGELFF
V gene: TRBV5-1; clone size: .; CDR3 protein: CASSSAGGVETQYF
V gene: TRBV19; clone size: few; CDR3 protein: CASSIGGTPNTEAFF
V gene: TRBV2; clone size: .; CDR3 protein: CASSEDNLGAGYGYTF
V gene: TRBV5-1; clone size: .; CDR3 protein: CASSLVLPGNYGYTF
V gene: TRBV25-1; clone size: .; CDR3 protein: CASTTDPYNSPLHF
V gene: TRBV25-1; clone size: .; CDR3 protein: CASSVRRNEQFF
V gene: TRBV11-1; clone size: .; CDR3 protein: CASSPGTTLVDTQYF
V gene: TRBV15; clone size: few; CDR3 protein: CATSRDLNEKLFF
V gene: TRBV9; clone size: .; CDR3 protein: CASSPGAGANYGYTF
V gene: TRBV30; clone size: few; CDR3 protein: CAWTLTTNEKLFF
V gene: TRBV5-1; clone size: .; CDR3 protein: CASSLGGGPHPPNNEQFF
V gene: TRBV7-3; clone size: few; CDR3 protein: CASSFRTSGRDTQYF
V gene: TRBV11-3; clone size: .; CDR3 protein: CASTSGKGGYTF
V gene: TRBV5-1; clone size: .; CDR3 protein: CASSFGGTGTYEQYF
V gene: TRBV11-2; clone size: .; CDR3 protein: CASSLDSRVNTGELFF
V gene: TRBV29-1; clone size: few; CDR3 protein: CSVASGGRSYEQYF
V gene: TRBV29-1; clone size: .; CDR3 protein: CSVLGQAYNEQFF